This passage covers 11 T cell receptor beta chains from one sample sequenced in a study of T cells in narcolepsy. Some clones are missing from TCRdb's copy, which holds only in-frame ones; the method was immunoSEQ multiplex PCR. The sample includes roughly 25,000 clones, 84% of them seen just once. The material sequenced was CD45RA- memory CD4+ T cells from PBMCs. Receptor source: a human donor with narcolepsy.

The chain is built from TRBV6-1 and TRBJ2-2; TRBD2 matches 8 bases. CDR3 size: 15 residues. Germline V gives CDR1 MNHNS, CDR2 SASEGT. With 8 bases clipped from V and 4 bases from J, the junction kept 9 bases outside the gene matches. The CDR3 region is CASGRGLVATGELFF. The CDR3 coding sequence is TGTGCCAGCGGGCGGGGACTAGTGGCCACCGGGGAGCTGTTTTTT.

In its sample, this clone was seen a few times. J is TRBJ2-7 and V is TRBV5-6; TRBD1 matches at 7 bases. CDR1 is SGHDT and CDR2 is YYEEEE in the germline V gene. The CDR3 spans 14 residues. With V trimmed by 4 bases and J by 2 bases, 6 bases remained unmatched. The CDR3 is CASSRGQSTYEQYF. Here the CDR3 DNA reads TGTGCCAGCAGCCGGGGACAGAGTACCTACGAGCAGTACTTC. The full variable domain, its missing parts supplied by reference TRBV5-6 and TRBJ2-7, is DAGVTQSPTHLIKTRGQQVTLRCSPKSGHDTVSWYQQALGQGPQFIFQYYEEEERQRGNFPDRFSGHQFPNYSSELNVNALLLGDSALYLCASSRGQSTYEQYFGPGTRLTVT.

This clone was seen a single time. The chain recombines TRBV11-3 with TRBJ2-1; 8 bases align to TRBD2. CDR1 is SGHNT and CDR2 is YENEEA in the germline V gene. The CDR3 has 14 residues. After removal of 5 bases from V and 10 bases from J, the junction contained 10 bases not matched to a gene. CDR3 coding DNA: TGTGCCAGCAGCCTAGCGGGCCAAGTAGCAGAGCAGTTCTTC. Translated, it gives CASSLAGQVAEQFF.

This chain links TRBV29-1 with TRBJ2-2; 9 nucleotides match TRBD2. The CDR3 sequence is 18 residues long. J gave up 2 bases and V 5 bases, and 15 bases lay outside the gene matches. The germline gives CDR1 SQVTM, CDR2 ANQGSEA. The CDR3 coding sequence is TGCAGCGTTTCGTCTTGGGCTAGCGGGATAAGCAACACCGGGGAGCTGTTTTTT. It translates to CSVSSWASGISNTGELFF.

V usage is TRBV5-6 and J usage is TRBJ2-1; D is uncertain. CDR3 length: 11 residues. The V end lost 2 bases, the J end lost 5 bases, and 2 bases lay between the germline ends. Per germline, CDR1 SGHDT and CDR2 YYEEEE. In DNA form, the CDR3 reads TGTGCCAGCAGCTTTGACAATGAGCAGTTCTTC. It codes for CASSFDNEQFF. Full variable domain (missing parts from reference TRBV5-6 and TRBJ2-1): DAGVTQSPTHLIKTRGQQVTLRCSPKSGHDTVSWYQQALGQGPQFIFQYYEEEERQRGNFPDRFSGHQFPNYSSELNVNALLLGDSALYLCASSFDNEQFFGPGTRLTVL.

In this sample, this clone turned up once. The J gene is TRBJ2-2, the V gene TRBV5-1; D possibly corresponds to TRBD2 (5 bases). The CDR3 has 15 amino acids. V dropped 4 bases and J dropped 7 bases, with 17 bases sitting between them. Looked up from germline, CDR1 is SGHRS and CDR2 is YFSETQ. DNA of the CDR3: TGCGCCAGCAGCCCTAGGCCGAGGGAGAGCGGGGAGCTGTTTTTT. Amino acids: CASSPRPRESGELFF. Together with reference TRBV5-1 and TRBJ2-2, the CDR3 gives the full variable domain: KAGVTQTPRYLIKTRGQQVTLSCSPISGHRSVSWYQQTPGQGLQFLFEYFSETQRNKGNFPGRFSGRQFSNSRSEMNVSTLELGDSALYLCASSPRPRESGELFFGEGSRLTVL.

This sequence joins TRBV29-1 and TRBJ1-2; TRBD1 matches 7 bases. Germline assignment: CDR1 SQVTM and CDR2 ANQGSEA. The length of the CDR3 is 15 residues. V was pared by 4 bases and J by 6 bases, with 14 bases of the junction left unmatched. The CDR3 nucleotides are TGCAGCGTTGGCCGGAGGGAGGGGGCTGCGAATGGCTACACCTTC. Translated, it gives CSVGRREGAANGYTF.

The gene calls are TRBV18 and TRBJ1-1; D gene uncertain. V lost 3 bases and J 1 base, leaving 12 bases between the germline ends. Germline assignment: CDR1 KGHSH and CDR2 LQKENI. The CDR3 runs to 15 residues. This chain's CDR3 is CASSPGEWANTEAFF. The DNA for the CDR3 is TGTGCCAGCTCACCTGGGGAGTGGGCGAACACTGAAGCTTTCTTT.

This clone was counted a single time. This rearrangement joins TRBV7-9 to TRBJ1-4, with TRBD1 as a possible D gene (5 bases). The ends were cut back, 5 bases at V and 14 bases at J, with 18 bases in the middle. Looked up from germline, CDR1 is SEHNR and CDR2 is FQNEAQ (reference sequence). The CDR3 covers 13 residues. The CDR3 protein is CASSPHAEGSLFF. In DNA, the CDR3 is TGTGCCAGCAGCCCGCACGCAGAGGGGTCGCTGTTTTTT.

The J gene is TRBJ1-2, the V gene TRBV28; perhaps TRBD1 as D (5 bases). The germline CDR1 and CDR2 sequences are MDHEN and SYDVKM. This CDR3 is 13 amino acids long. Between the trimmed V and J ends, which lost 1 base and 7 bases, there was a span of 10 bases. The CDR3 spells CASSLSGTGGYTF. The CDR3 DNA is TGTGCCAGCAGTTTATCCGGGACGGGTGGCTACACCTTC.

The rearrangement uses TRBV29-1 and TRBJ2-1; D may be TRBD1 or TRBD2 (6 bases each). Germline lookup yields CDR1 SQVTM and CDR2 ANQGSEA. This CDR3 spans 14 amino acids. Deletions cut 6 bases from V and 7 bases from J, with 19 bases between. Written as DNA, the CDR3 is TGCAGCGTGGTTGGGGGCGGAGGGCTGAATGAGCAGTTCTTC. Its protein is CSVVGGGGLNEQFF.